This T cell receptor (beta chain) was retrieved from a study of identical twins. A few counts support this clonotype. TCRdb analysed the 5' RACE reads with MiXCR anew, one entry per CDR3 protein. The sample has about 530,000 distinct CDR3 sequences, about a fifth seen once. V was trimmed by 4 bases and J by 8 bases, leaving 23 bases between them. Germline V CDR1 and CDR2: KGHSY, FQNENV. This CDR3 has 16 amino acids. These data were also reused for a study on yellow fever vaccine responses in identical twins.

The gene calls are TRBV16 and TRBJ1-2; the D is unclear. The receptor's source is a woman aged 18 to 35 in good health. The material sequenced was CD4+ T cells sorted from blood. Here the CDR3 DNA reads TGTGCCAGCAGCCCTATAAATGGGCTCGGCCGACGGGGCTACACCTTC. The encoded protein is CASSPINGLGRRGYTF.